Reported below is one T cell receptor (beta chain). The sample belongs to a study of blood T cell repertoires in COVID-19. Living in roughly 25 US areas, the participants were between roughly 18 and 95 years of age. Cohorts were assigned according to the clinical history that participants reported. Exposed study participants had met a COVID-19 case within 2 weeks before entry. Germline CDR1 reads MGHRA; CDR2 reads YSYEKL. V dropped 5 bases and J dropped 8; count of bases not matched to a gene: 9. CDR3 length: 14 amino acids. The table came from immunoSEQ multiplex PCR; TCRdb's copy has only in-frame clones and leaves some out. In the table there are 320,000 or so clones, 85% of which are singletons.

The rearrangement uses TRBV4-1 and TRBJ1-2, with 9 bases identical to TRBD1. This sequence was found in a woman under 40 who had been exposed to COVID-19. The source material was PBMCs or T cells enriched from blood (not recorded which). CDR3 sequence: CASSLGTGFIGYTF. CDR3 bases: TGCGCCAGCAGCTTAGGGACAGGGTTTATCGGCTACACCTTC.